The clone carrying this T cell receptor (beta chain) was detected a few times. TCRdb re-called the RT-PCR reads with MiXCR, one entry per CDR3 protein. This table has approximately 200,000 distinct CDR3 sequences, less than 45% appearing once. The data were taken from a study of patients and donors after allogeneic stem cell transplantation. From germline, CDR1 is SGHRS and CDR2 YFSETQ. The ends lost 2 bases at V and 6 bases at J; junction bases unmatched: 9. The CDR3 runs 15 residues. The rearrangement joins TRBV5-1 to TRBJ1-1; 8 bases are a match to TRBD1. The sample consisted of blood, either unsorted or a sorted T cell fraction (not recorded which). The receptor's source is a human donor who was either an allogeneic HSCT recipient or a stem cell or donor lymphocyte infusion donor (not recorded which). It is not recorded whose cells these are; they may come from a transplant donor. The CDR3 DNA reads TGCGCCAGCAGCTTTAGGACAGGGTCTTTCTCTGAAGCTTTCTTT. Its protein product is CASSFRTGSFSEAFF. Looking up the rest from reference TRBV5-1 and TRBJ1-1 gives the full variable domain: KAGVTQTPRYLIKTRGQQVTLSCSPISGHRSVSWYQQTPGQGLQFLFEYFSETQRNKGNFPGRFSGRQFSNSRSEMNVSTLELGDSALYLCASSFRTGSFSEAFFGQGTRLTVV.